This T cell receptor beta chain was identified in a study of T cell responses to AZD1222 COVID-19 vaccine. As for the study in general: Pooling covered second doses at about 4 or about 12 weeks.

Data came from immunoSEQ multiplex PCR; TCRdb stores just in-frame clones and leaves some out. The sample holds some 130,000 clones, over 90% seen once. Between the trimmed V and J ends, which lost 1 base and 4 bases, there was a span of 5 bases. This CDR3 contains 13 residues. Germline CDR1 reads LGHDT; CDR2 reads YNNKEL (reference sequence). This receptor was taken from an adult in good health. The J gene is TRBJ1-3, the V gene TRBV3-1 (or the pseudogene TRBV3-2); no clear D. The source was peripheral blood, collected on day 0 of AZD1222 vaccination. The chain's CDR3 is CASSQVVGNTIYF. CDR3 DNA sequence: TGTGCCAGCAGCCAAGTAGTGGGAAACACCATATATTTT.